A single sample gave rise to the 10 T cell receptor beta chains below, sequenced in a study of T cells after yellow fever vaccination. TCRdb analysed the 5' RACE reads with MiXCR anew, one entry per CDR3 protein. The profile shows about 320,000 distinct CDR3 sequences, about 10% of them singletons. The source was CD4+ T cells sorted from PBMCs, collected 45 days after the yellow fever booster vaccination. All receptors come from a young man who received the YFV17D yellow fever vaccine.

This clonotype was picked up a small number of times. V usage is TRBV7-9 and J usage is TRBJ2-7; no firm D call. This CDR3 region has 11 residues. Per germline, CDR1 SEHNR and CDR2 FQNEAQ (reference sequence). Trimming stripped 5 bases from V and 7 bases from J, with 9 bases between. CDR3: CASSRAEEQYF. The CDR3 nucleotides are TGTGCCAGCAGCAGGGCGGAAGAGCAGTACTTC.

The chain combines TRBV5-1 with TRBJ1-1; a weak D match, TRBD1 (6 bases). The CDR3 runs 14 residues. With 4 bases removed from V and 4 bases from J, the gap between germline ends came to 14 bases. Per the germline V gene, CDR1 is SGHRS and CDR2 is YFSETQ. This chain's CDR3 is CASSIQGGSTEAFF. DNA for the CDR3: TGCGCCAGCAGCATACAGGGAGGTAGCACTGAAGCTTTCTTT.

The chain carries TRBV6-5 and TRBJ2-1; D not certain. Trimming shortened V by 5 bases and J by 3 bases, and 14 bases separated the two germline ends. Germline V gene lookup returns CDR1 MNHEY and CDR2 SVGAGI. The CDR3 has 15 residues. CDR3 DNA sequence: TGTGCCAGCAGTGATGACACGGAACACTACAATGAGCAGTTCTTC. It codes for CASSDDTEHYNEQFF.

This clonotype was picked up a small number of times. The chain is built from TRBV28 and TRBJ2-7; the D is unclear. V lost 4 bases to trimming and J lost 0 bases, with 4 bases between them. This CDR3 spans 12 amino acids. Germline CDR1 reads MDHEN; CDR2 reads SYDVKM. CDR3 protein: CASSSRSYEQYV. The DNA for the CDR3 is TGTGCCAGCAGTTCCCGCTCCTACGAGCAGTACGTC.

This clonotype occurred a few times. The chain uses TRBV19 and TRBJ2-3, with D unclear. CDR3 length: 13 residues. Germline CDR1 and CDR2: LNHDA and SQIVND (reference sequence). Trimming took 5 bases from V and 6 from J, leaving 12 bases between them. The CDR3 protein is CASSGGAADTQYF. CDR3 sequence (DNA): TGTGCCAGTAGTGGTGGAGCTGCGGATACGCAGTATTTT.

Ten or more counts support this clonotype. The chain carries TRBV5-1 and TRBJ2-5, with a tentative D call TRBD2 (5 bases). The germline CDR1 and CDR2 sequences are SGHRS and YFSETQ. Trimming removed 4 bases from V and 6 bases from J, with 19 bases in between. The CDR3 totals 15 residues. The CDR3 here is CASSLTTPPGKTQYF. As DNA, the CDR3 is TGCGCCAGCAGCCTAACGACTCCGCCGGGGAAGACCCAGTACTTC.

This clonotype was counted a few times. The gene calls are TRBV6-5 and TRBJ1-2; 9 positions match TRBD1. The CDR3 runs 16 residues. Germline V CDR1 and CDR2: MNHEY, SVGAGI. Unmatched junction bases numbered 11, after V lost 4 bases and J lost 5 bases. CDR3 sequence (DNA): TGTGCCAGCAGTTCCCCCCGAACAGGGGGCTTTTATGGCTACACCTTC. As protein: CASSSPRTGGFYGYTF.

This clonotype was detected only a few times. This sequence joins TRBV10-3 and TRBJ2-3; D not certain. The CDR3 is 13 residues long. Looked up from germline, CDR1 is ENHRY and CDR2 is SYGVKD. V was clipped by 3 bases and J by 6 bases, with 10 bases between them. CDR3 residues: CAISDSVTDTQYF. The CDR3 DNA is TGTGCCATCAGTGACTCGGTTACTGATACGCAGTATTTT.

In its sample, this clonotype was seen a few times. The CDR3 sequence: CASSLATVEQFF. The CDR3 coding sequence is TGTGCCAGCAGCTTAGCGACAGTTGAGCAGTTCTTC. The chain carries TRBV7-9 and TRBJ2-1; a weak D match, TRBD1 (5 bases). Germline V lookup: CDR1 SEHNR, CDR2 FQNEAQ (reference sequence). CDR3 length: 12 amino acids. V was clipped by 0 bases and J by 9 bases, with 6 bases between them. Complete variable domain (other parts from reference TRBV7-9 and TRBJ2-1): DTGVSQNPRHKITKRGQNVTFRCDPISEHNRLYWYRQTLGQGPEFLTYFQNEAQLEKSRLLSDRFSAERPKGSFSTLEIQRTEQGDSAMYLCASSLATVEQFFGPGTRLTVL.

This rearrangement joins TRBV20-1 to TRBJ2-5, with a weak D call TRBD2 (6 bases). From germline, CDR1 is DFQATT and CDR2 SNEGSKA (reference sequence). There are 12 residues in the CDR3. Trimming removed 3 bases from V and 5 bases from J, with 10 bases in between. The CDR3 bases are TGCAGTGCTAGGCGGGGAGTTGAGACCCAGTACTTC. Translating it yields CSARRGVETQYF.